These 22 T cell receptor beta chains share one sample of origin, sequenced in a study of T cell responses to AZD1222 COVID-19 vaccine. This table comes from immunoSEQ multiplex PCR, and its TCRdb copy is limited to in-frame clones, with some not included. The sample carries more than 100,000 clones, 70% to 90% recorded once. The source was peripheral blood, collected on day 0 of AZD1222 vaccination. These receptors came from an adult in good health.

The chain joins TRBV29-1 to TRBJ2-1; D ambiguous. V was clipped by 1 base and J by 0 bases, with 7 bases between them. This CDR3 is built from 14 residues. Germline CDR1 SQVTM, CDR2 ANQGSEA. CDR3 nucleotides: TGCAGCGTTGAAGGCCATCCCTCCTACAATGAGCAGTTCTTC. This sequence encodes CSVEGHPSYNEQFF.

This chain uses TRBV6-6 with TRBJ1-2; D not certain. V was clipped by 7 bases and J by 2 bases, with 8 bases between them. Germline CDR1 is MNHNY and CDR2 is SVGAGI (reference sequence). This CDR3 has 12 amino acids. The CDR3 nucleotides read TGTGCCAGCACCCCCTCGAACTATGGCTACACCTTC. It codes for CASTPSNYGYTF.

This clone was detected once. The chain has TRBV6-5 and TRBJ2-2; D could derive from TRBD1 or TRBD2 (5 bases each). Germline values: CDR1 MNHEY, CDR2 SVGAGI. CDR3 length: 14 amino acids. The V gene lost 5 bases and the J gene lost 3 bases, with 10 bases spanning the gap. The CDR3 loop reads CASSRDRDTGELFF. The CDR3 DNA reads TGTGCCAGCAGTCGGGACCGAGACACCGGGGAGCTGTTTTTT.

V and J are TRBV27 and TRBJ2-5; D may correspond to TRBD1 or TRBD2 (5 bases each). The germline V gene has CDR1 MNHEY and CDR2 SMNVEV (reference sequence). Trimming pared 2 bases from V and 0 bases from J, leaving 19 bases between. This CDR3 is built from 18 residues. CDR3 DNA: TGTGCCAGCAGTTTAGGTCTCAGGGACGGCGGGTACCAAGAGACCCAGTACTTC. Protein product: CASSLGLRDGGYQETQYF.

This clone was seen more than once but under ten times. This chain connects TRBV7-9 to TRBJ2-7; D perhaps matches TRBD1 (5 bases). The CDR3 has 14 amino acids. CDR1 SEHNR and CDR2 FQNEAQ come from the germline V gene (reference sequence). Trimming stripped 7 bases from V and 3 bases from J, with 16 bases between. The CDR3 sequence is CASTKRGLNYEQYF. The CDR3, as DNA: TGTGCCAGCACCAAAAGGGGCCTAAACTACGAGCAGTACTTC.

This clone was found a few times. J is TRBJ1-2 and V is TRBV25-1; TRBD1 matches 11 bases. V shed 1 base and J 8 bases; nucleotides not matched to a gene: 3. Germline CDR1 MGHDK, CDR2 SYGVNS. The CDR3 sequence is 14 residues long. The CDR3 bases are TGTGCCAGCAGTGAATTGGGACAGGGGGTCGGCTACACCTTC. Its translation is CASSELGQGVGYTF.

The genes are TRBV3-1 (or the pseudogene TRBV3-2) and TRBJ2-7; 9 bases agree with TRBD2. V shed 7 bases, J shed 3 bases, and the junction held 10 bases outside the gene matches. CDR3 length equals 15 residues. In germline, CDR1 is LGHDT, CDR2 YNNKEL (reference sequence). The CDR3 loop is CASTPVSGSFYEQYF. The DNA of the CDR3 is TGTGCCAGCACCCCCGTTAGCGGGAGTTTCTACGAGCAGTACTTC.

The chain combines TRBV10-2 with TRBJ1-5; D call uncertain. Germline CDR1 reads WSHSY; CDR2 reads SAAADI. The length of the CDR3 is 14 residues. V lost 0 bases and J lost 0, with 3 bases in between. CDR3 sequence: CASSESNSNQPQHF. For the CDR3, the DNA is TGCGCCAGCAGTGAGTCAAATAGCAATCAGCCCCAGCATTTT.

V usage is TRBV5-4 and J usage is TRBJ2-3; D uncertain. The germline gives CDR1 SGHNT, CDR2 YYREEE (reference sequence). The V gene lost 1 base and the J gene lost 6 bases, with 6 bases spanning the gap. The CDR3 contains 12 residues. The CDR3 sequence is CASSLLPDTQYF. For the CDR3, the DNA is TGTGCCAGCAGCTTGTTGCCGGATACGCAGTATTTT.

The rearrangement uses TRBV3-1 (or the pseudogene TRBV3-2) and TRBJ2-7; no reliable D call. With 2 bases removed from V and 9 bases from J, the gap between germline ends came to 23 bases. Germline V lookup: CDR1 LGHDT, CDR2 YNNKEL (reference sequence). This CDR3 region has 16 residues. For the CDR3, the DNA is TGTGCCAGCAGCCAAAGAATCACGGCGGCCATGGGCGTGCAGTACTTC. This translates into CASSQRITAAMGVQYF.

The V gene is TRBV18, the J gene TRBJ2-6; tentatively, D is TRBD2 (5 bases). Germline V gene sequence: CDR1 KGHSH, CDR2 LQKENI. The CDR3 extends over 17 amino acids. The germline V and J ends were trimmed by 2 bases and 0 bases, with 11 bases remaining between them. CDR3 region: CASSPDRGSSGANVLTF. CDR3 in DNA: TGTGCCAGCTCACCAGATCGGGGAAGCTCTGGGGCCAACGTCCTGACTTTC.

CDR3 in amino acids: CASSLSGGGNQPQHF. The CDR3 DNA reads TGTGCCAGCAGTTTAAGTGGGGGAGGCAATCAGCCCCAGCATTTT. This sequence joins TRBV27 and TRBJ1-5; TRBD1 is a possible D gene (5 bases). The CDR3 contains 15 residues. Deletions cut 2 bases from V and 2 bases from J, with 10 bases between. Germline V CDR1 and CDR2: MNHEY, SMNVEV (reference sequence).

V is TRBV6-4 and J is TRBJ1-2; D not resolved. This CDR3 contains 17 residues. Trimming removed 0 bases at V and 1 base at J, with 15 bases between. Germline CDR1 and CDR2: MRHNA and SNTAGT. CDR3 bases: TGTGCCAGCAGTGACTCAGGCGGTGATTCAAGTAACTATGGCTACACCTTC. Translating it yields CASSDSGGDSSNYGYTF.

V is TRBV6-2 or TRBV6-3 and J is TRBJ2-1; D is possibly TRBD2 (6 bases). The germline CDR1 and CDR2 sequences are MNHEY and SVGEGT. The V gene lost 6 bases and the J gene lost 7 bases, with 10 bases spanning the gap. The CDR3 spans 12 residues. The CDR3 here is CASSGLTNEQFF. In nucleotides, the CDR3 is TGTGCCAGCAGCGGACTAACAAATGAGCAGTTCTTC.

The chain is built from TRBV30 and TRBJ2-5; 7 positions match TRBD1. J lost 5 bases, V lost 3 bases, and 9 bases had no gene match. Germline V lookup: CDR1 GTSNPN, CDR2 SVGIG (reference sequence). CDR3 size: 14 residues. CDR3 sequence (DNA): TGTGCCTGGAGCGAGGGGGCCGCGTGGGAGACCCAGTACTTC. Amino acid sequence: CAWSEGAAWETQYF.

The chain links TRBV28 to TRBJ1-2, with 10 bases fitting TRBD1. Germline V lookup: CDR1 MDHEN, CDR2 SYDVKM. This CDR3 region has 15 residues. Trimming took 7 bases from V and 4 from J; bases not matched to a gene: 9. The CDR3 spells CASIPGQGILYGYTF. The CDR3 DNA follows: TGTGCCAGCATCCCGGGACAGGGGATTCTCTATGGCTACACCTTC.

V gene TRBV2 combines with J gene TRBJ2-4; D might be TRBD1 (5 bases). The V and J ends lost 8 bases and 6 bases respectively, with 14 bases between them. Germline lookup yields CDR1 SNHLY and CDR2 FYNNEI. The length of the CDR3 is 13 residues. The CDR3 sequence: CASSFAQGNIQYF. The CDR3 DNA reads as TGTGCCAGCTCGTTTGCCCAGGGAAACATTCAGTACTTC.

The CDR3 coding sequence is TGTGCCAGCACCAACCGGGCCTCCCCGAACACTGAAGCTTTCTTT. This codes for CASTNRASPNTEAFF. V usage is TRBV6-5 and J usage is TRBJ1-1; no reliable D call. Trimming took off 7 bases at V and 1 base at J, with 16 bases between the two ends. The CDR3 spans 15 residues. CDR1 is MNHEY, CDR2 SVGAGI, per germline.

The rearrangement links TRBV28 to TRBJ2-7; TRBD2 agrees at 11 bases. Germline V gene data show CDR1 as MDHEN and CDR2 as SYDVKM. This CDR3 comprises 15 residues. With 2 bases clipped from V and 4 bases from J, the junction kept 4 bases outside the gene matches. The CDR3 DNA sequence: TGTGCCAGCAGTTTACGGGCTAGCGGGAGGTACGAGCAGTACTTC. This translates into CASSLRASGRYEQYF.

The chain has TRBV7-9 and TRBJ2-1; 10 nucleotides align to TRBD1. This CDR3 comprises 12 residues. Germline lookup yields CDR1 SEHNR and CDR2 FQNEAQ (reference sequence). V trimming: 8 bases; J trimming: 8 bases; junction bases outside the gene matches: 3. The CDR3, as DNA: TGTGCCAGCGGACAGGGGGTCTATGAGCAGTTCTTC. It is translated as CASGQGVYEQFF. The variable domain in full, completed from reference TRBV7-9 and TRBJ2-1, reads DTGVSQNPRHKITKRGQNVTFRCDPISEHNRLYWYRQTLGQGPEFLTYFQNEAQLEKSRLLSDRFSAERPKGSFSTLEIQRTEQGDSAMYLCASGQGVYEQFFGPGTRLTVL.

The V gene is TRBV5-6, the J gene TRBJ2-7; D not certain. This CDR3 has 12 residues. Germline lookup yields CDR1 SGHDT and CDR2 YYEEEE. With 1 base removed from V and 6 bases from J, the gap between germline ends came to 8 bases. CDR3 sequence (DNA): TGTGCCAGCAGCTTGTCGGCGAGCGAGCAGTACTTC. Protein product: CASSLSASEQYF.

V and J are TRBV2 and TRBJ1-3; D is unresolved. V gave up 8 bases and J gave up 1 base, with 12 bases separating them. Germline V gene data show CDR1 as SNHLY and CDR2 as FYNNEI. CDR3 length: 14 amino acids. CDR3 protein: CASRAVSSGNTIYF. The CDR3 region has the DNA TGTGCCAGCCGCGCCGTGTCGTCTGGAAACACCATATATTTT.